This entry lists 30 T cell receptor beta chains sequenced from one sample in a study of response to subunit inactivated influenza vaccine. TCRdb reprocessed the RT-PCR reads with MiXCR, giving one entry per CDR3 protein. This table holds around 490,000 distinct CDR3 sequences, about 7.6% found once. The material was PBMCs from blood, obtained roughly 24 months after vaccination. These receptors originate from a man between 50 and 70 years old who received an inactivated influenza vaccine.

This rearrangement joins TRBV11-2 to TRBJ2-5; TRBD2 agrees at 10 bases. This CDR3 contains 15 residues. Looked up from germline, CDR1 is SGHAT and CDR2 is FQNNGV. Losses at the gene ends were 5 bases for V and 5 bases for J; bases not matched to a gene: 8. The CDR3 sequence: CASSGSGGAFETQYF. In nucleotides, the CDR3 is TGTGCCAGCAGCGGAAGCGGGGGGGCTTTTGAGACCCAGTACTTC.

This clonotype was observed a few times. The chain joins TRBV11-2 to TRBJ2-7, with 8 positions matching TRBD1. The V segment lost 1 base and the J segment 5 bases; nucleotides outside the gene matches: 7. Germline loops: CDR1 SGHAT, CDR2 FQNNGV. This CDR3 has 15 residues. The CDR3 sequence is CASSLVRTGRHEQYF. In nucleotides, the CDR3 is TGTGCCAGCAGCTTAGTCCGGACAGGGCGACACGAGCAGTACTTC.

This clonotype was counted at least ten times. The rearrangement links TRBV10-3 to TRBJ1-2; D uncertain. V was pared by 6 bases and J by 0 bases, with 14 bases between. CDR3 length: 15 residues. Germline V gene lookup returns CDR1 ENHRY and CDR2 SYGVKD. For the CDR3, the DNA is TGTGCCATCAGCCCCGCCCTACAAGCTAACTATGGCTACACCTTC. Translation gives CAISPALQANYGYTF.

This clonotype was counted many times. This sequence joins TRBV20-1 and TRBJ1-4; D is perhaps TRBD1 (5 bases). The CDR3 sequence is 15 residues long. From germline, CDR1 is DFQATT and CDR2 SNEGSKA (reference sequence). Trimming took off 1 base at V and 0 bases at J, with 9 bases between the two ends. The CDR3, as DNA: TGCAGTGCTAGAGCCCCGGGGGCAACTAATGAAAAACTGTTTTTT. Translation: CSARAPGATNEKLFF.

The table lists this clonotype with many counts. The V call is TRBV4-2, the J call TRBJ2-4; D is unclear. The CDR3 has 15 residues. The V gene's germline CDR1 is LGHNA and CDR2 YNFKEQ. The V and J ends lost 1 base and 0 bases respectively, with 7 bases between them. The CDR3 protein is CASSQGSGAKNIQYF. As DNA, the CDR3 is TGTGCCAGCAGCCAAGGTTCGGGAGCCAAAAACATTCAGTACTTC.

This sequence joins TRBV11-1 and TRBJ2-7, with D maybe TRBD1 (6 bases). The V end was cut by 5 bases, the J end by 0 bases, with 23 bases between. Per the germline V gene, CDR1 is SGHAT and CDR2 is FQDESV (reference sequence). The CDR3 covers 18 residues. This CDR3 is CASSVFSTGLRVSYEQYF. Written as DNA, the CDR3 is TGTGCCAGCAGCGTATTCAGTACAGGGTTAAGGGTCTCCTACGAGCAGTACTTC. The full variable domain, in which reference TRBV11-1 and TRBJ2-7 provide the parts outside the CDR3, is EAEVAQSPRYKITEKSQAVAFWCDPISGHATLYWYRQILGQGPELLVQFQDESVVDDSQLPKDRFSAERLKGVDSTLKIQPAELGDSAMYLCASSVFSTGLRVSYEQYFGPGTRLTVT.

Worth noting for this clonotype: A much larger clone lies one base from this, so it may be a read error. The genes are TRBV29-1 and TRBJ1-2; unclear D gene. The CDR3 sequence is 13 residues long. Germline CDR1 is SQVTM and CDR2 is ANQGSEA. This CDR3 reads CCVAEGYNYGYTF. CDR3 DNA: TGCTGCGTCGCCGAGGGCTATAACTATGGCTACACCTTC.

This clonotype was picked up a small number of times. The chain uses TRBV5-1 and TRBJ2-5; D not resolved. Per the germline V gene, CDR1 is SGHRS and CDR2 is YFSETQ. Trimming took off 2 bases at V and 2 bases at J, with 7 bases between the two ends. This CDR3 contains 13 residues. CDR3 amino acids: CASSFSLQETQYF. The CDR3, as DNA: TGCGCCAGCAGCTTTAGTCTTCAAGAGACCCAGTACTTC.

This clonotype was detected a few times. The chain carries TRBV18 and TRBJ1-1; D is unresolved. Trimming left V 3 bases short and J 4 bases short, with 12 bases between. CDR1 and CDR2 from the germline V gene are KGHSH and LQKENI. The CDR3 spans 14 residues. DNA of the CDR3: TGTGCCAGCTCACCGGCTCTGGGGTTCACTGAAGCTTTCTTT. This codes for CASSPALGFTEAFF.

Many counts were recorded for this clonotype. This CDR3 reads CASQQGMRTEAFF. As DNA, the CDR3 is TGTGCCAGCCAACAGGGGATGAGAACTGAAGCTTTCTTT. The chain joins TRBV12-3 or TRBV12-4 to TRBJ1-1; TRBD1 agrees at 7 bases. V lost 8 bases and J lost 5; bases outside the gene matches: 8. The CDR3 extends over 13 amino acids.

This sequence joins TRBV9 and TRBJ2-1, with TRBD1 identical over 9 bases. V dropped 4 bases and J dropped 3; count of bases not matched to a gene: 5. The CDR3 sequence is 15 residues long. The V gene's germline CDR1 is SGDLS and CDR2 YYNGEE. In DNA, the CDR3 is TGTGCCAGCAGCCCCAGGGACAGGGACTACAATGAGCAGTTCTTC. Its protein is CASSPRDRDYNEQFF.

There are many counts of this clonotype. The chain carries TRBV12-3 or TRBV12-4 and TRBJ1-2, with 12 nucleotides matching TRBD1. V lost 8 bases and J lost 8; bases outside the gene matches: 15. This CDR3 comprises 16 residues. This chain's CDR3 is CASARQQGQGAYGYTF. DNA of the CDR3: TGTGCCAGCGCCCGACAACAGGGACAGGGGGCATACGGCTACACCTTC.

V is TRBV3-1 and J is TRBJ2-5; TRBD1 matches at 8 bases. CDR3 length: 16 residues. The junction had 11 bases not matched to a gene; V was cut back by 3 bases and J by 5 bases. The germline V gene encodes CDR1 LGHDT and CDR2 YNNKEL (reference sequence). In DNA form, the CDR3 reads TGTGCCAGCAGCCAGAGGTGGACAGGGTCAAAGGAGACCCAGTACTTC. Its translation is CASSQRWTGSKETQYF.

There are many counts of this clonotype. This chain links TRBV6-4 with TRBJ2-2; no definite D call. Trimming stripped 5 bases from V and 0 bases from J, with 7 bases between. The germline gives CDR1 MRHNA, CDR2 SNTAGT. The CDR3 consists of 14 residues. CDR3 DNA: TGTGCCAGCAGTTGGACGTCGAACACCGGGGAGCTGTTTTTT. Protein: CASSWTSNTGELFF.

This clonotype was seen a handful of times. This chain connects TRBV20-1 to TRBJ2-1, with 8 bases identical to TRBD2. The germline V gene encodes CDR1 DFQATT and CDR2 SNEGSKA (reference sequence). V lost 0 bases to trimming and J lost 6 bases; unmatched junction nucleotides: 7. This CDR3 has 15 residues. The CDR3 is CSARELVAGPNEQFF. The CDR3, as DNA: TGCAGTGCTAGAGAGCTGGTAGCGGGACCCAATGAGCAGTTCTTC.

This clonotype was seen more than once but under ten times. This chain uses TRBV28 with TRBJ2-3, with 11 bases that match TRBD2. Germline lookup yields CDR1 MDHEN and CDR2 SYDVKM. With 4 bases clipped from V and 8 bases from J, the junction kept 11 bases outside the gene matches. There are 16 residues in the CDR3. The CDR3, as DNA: TGTGCCAGCAGTTCACCGACTAGCGGGGACACTGCTACGCAGTATTTT. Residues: CASSSPTSGDTATQYF.

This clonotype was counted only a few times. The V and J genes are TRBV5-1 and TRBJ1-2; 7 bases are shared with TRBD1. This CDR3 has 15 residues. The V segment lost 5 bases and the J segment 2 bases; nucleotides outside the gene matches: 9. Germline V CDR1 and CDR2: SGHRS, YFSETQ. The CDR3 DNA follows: TGCGCCAGCAGAGAATCAGGGGGAGAGAACTATGGCTACACCTTC. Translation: CASRESGGENYGYTF.

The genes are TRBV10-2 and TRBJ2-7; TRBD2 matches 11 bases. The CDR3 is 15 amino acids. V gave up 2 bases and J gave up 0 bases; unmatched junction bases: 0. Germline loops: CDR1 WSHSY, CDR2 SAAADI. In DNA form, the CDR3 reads TGCGCCAGCAGTGAGGGACTAGCGGGCTCCTACGAGCAGTACTTC. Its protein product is CASSEGLAGSYEQYF.

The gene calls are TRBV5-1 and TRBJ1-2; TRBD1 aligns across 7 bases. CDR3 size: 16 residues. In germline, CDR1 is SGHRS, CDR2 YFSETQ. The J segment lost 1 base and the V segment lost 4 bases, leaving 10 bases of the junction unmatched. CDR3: CASSRPGQQYNYGYTF. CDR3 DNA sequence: TGCGCCAGCAGCCGTCCGGGACAGCAATATAACTATGGCTACACCTTC.

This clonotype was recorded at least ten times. The CDR3 is CASRGLSSGSHEQYF. The CDR3, as DNA: TGTGCCAGCAGGGGGTTGTCTAGCGGTAGCCACGAGCAGTACTTC. The chain employs TRBV6-1 and TRBJ2-7; 7 bases map to TRBD2. CDR3 length equals 15 residues. Germline V gene lookup returns CDR1 MNHNS and CDR2 SASEGT. J was trimmed by 5 bases and V by 6 bases; bases with no gene match: 13.

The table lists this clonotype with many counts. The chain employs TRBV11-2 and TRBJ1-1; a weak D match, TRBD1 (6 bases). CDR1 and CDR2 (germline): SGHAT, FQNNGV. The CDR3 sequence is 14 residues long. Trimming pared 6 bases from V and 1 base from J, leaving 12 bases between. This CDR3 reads CASSFLRGNTEAFF. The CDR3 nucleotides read TGTGCCAGCAGTTTTCTCAGGGGGAACACTGAAGCTTTCTTT.

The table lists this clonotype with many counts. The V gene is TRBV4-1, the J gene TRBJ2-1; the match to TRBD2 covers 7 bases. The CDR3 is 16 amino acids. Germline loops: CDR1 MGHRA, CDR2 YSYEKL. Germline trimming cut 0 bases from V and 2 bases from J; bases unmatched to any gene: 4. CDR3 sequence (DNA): TGCGCCAGCAGCCAAGATACCAGCGGGGCCTACAATGAGCAGTTCTTC. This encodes CASSQDTSGAYNEQFF.

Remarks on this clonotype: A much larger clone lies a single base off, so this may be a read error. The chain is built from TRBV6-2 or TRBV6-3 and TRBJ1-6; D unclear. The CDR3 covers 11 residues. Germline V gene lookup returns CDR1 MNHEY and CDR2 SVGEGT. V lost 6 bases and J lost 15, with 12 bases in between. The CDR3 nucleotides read TGTGCCAGCAGCTCCTTCCATGGCCTCCACTTT. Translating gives CASSSFHGLHF.

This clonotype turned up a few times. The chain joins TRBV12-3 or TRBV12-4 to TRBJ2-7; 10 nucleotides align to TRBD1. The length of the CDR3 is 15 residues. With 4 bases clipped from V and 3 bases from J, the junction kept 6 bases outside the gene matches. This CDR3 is CASSSRDRGIYEQYF. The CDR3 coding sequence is TGTGCCAGCAGTTCGAGGGACAGGGGAATCTACGAGCAGTACTTC.

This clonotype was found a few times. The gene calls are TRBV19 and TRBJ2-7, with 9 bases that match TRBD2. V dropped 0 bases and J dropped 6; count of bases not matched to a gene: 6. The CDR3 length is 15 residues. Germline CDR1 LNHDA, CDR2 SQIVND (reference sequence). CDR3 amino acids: CASSIEGLAGSEQYF. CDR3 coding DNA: TGTGCCAGTAGTATAGAGGGACTAGCTGGATCCGAGCAGTACTTC.

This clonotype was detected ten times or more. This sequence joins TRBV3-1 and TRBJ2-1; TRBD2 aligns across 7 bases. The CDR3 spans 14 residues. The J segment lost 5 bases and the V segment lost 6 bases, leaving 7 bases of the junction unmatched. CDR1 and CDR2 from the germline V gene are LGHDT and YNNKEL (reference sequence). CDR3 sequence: CASRARAGDNEQFF. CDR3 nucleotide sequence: TGTGCCAGCAGGGCGAGGGCGGGGGACAATGAGCAGTTCTTC.

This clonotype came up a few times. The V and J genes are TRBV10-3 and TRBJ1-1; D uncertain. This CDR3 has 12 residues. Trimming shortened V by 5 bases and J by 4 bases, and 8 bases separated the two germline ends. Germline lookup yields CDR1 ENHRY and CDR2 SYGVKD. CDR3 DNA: TGTGCCATCAGTCGAAGGACCACTGAAGCTTTCTTT. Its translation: CAISRRTTEAFF.

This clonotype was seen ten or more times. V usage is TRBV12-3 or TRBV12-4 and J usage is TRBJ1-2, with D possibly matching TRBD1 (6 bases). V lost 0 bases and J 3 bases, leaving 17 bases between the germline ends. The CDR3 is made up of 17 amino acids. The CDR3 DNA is TGTGCCAGCAGTTTAGCCCCTACTTGGACAGCCGACTATGGCTACACCTTC. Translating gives CASSLAPTWTADYGYTF.

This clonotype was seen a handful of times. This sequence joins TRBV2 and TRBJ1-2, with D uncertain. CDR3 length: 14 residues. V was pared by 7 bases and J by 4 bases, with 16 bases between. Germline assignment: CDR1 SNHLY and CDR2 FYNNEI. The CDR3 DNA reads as TGTGCCAGCAAGGGCCCAACTTGGGTCTATGGCTACACCTTC. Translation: CASKGPTWVYGYTF.

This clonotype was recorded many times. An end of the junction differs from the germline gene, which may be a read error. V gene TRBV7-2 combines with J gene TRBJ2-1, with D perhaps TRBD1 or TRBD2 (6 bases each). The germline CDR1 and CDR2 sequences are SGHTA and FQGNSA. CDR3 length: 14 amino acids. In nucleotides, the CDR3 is TGCGCCAGCAGCTTGGTAGGGGGGTACAATGAGCAGTTCTTC. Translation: CASSLVGGYNEQFF. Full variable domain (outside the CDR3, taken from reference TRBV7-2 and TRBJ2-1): GAGVSQSPSNKVTEKGKDVELRCDPISGHTALYWYRQSLGQGLEFLIYFQGNSAPDKSGLPSDRFSAERTGGSVSTLTIQRTQQEDSAVYLCASSLVGGYNEQFFGPGTRLTVL.